These 3 T cell receptor beta chains came from one sample sequenced in a study of metastatic and nonmetastatic thyroid tumors. TCRdb re-called the PCR reads via MiXCR. The top ten hold approximately 12% of the sample, which has more than 20,000 clones, 24% seen once. Nobody among the patients had been given any treatment before thyroid surgery. Source material: tumor tissue. All receptors come from a male donor with papillary thyroid cancer or a benign thyroid nodule (not recorded which). Some clones in this sample may be carry-over from other donors' samples.

The sample holds many counts of this clone. The chain links TRBV4-2 to TRBJ2-3, with 14 bases aligning to TRBD2. The trim removed 4 bases at V and 6 bases at J, leaving 15 bases unmatched. Germline-derived CDR1 and CDR2 are LGHNA and YNFKEQ. The length of the CDR3 is 19 residues. The CDR3 DNA sequence: TGTGCCAGCAGCCCCCGGACTCCGGGACTAGCGGGAGTGGTGGATACGCAGTATTTT. Encoded protein: CASSPRTPGLAGVVDTQYF.

This clone was detected many times. The V gene is TRBV9, the J gene TRBJ1-6, with TRBD1 as a possible D gene (6 bases). V dropped 4 bases and J dropped 8 bases, with 13 bases sitting between them. From germline, CDR1 is SGDLS and CDR2 YYNGEE. The CDR3 sequence is 14 residues long. CDR3 residues: CASSYEYRDSPLHF. For the CDR3, the DNA is TGTGCCAGCAGCTACGAGTACAGGGATTCACCCCTCCACTTT.

At least ten counts were recorded for this clone. This may arise from a read error, as a much more abundant clone is one base away. Different DNA sequences within this sample yield the same CDR3. J is TRBJ2-3 and V is TRBV6-2 or TRBV6-3; D possibly corresponds to TRBD2 (6 bases). Germline V gene sequence: CDR1 MNHEY, CDR2 SVGEGT. V lost 4 bases, J lost 7 bases, and 21 bases lay in between. The length of the CDR3 is 16 residues. CDR3 loop: CASSWGLLRPVNTQYF. As DNA, the CDR3 is TGTGCCAGCAGTTGGGGACTTTTGCGTCCGGTGAATACGCAGTATTTT.